These 16 T cell receptor beta chains originate from one sample sequenced in a study of breast tumors, draining lymph nodes, adjacent tissues. In TCRdb, the multiplex PCR reads were re-called with MiXCR into one record per CDR3 protein. The repertoire includes around 250,000 distinct CDR3 sequences, approximately 36% of them detected once, and over 3.5% sits in the top ten. Axillary draining lymph nodes of breast cancer patients supplied the node samples. Sequencing used axillary lymph node tissue. These receptors were obtained from a female donor with breast cancer. Some clones in this sample may be carry-over from other donors' samples.

In this sample, this clonotype turned up many times. The gene calls are TRBV7-2 and TRBJ1-2, with TRBD1 matching over 9 bases. This CDR3 spans 14 amino acids. The J segment lost 6 bases and the V segment lost 5 bases, leaving 7 bases of the junction unmatched. Looked up from germline, CDR1 is SGHTA and CDR2 is FQGNSA. The CDR3 loop reads CASSAGTGFHGYTF. Here the CDR3 DNA reads TGTGCCAGCAGCGCCGGGACAGGGTTTCATGGCTACACCTTC.

J is TRBJ2-1 and V is TRBV11-3; the D is unclear. The CDR3 runs to 12 residues. In germline, CDR1 is SGHNT, CDR2 YENEEA. V lost 5 bases, J lost 5 bases, and 7 bases lay in between. The CDR3 nucleotides read TGTGCCAGCAGCCCATTAAACAATGAGCAGTTCTTC. Translating gives CASSPLNNEQFF.

The V gene is TRBV20-1, the J gene TRBJ2-1, with 9 bases fitting TRBD1. The CDR3 runs to 13 residues. From germline, CDR1 is DFQATT and CDR2 SNEGSKA (reference sequence). The V segment lost 6 bases and the J segment 2 bases; nucleotides outside the gene matches: 2. CDR3 nucleotide sequence: TGCAGTGCCTGGGACAGGGCCTACAATGAGCAGTTCTTC. Protein: CSAWDRAYNEQFF.

At least ten counts were recorded for this clonotype. The chain joins TRBV6-5 to TRBJ1-2, with a weak D call TRBD1 (5 bases). CDR3 length equals 16 residues. The V gene lost 4 bases and the J gene lost 2 bases, with 17 bases spanning the gap. Germline-derived CDR1 and CDR2 are MNHEY and SVGAGI. CDR3 nucleotides: TGTGCCAGCAGTTCCAACGGGGGACTGACAAACTATGGCTACACCTTC. Translating it yields CASSSNGGLTNYGYTF.

The sample holds many counts of this clonotype. CDR3 amino acids: CASSLAGTSGAAGELFF. The CDR3 DNA is TGCGCCAGCAGCTTGGCCGGGACTAGCGGGGCGGCCGGGGAGCTGTTTTTT. The gene calls are TRBV5-1 and TRBJ2-2; 13 bases align to TRBD2. Trimming took 0 bases from V and 6 from J; bases not matched to a gene: 5. CDR1 is SGHRS and CDR2 is YFSETQ in the germline V gene. The CDR3 totals 17 residues. The complete variable domain, with remaining parts taken from reference TRBV5-1 and TRBJ2-2, reads KAGVTQTPRYLIKTRGQQVTLSCSPISGHRSVSWYQQTPGQGLQFLFEYFSETQRNKGNFPGRFSGRQFSNSRSEMNVSTLELGDSALYLCASSLAGTSGAAGELFFGEGSRLTVL.

Many counts were recorded for this clonotype. The chain carries TRBV20-1 and TRBJ2-1; perhaps TRBD2 as D (5 bases). Germline V CDR1 and CDR2: DFQATT, SNEGSKA (reference sequence). Between the trimmed V and J ends, which lost 2 bases and 5 bases, there was a span of 7 bases. The CDR3 length is 12 residues. CDR3 in DNA: TGCAGTGCTAGACGGGGAAACAATGAGCAGTTCTTC. Its protein product is CSARRGNNEQFF.

The chain is built from TRBV20-1 and TRBJ2-5; 9 bases align to TRBD2. The CDR3 spans 15 residues. J was trimmed by 0 bases and V by 3 bases; bases with no gene match: 5. Germline V gene data show CDR1 as DFQATT and CDR2 as SNEGSKA (reference sequence). This CDR3 is CSARPLAGNQETQYF. CDR3 nucleotides: TGCAGTGCTAGGCCTCTAGCGGGGAACCAAGAGACCCAGTACTTC.

This clonotype was detected a few times. The gene calls are TRBV19 and TRBJ2-1; TRBD2 aligns across 9 bases. Germline CDR1 is LNHDA and CDR2 is SQIVND (reference sequence). The CDR3 extends over 14 amino acids. The V segment lost 6 bases and the J segment 8 bases; nucleotides outside the gene matches: 8. The CDR3 sequence: CASRGTSKGDEQFF. In DNA form, the CDR3 reads TGTGCCAGTAGGGGGACTAGCAAGGGGGATGAGCAGTTCTTC.

This clonotype was detected ten times or more. V usage is TRBV4-1 and J usage is TRBJ1-2; D gene ambiguous. Germline CDR1 and CDR2: MGHRA and YSYEKL. V was trimmed by 4 bases and J by 2 bases, leaving 17 bases between them. The CDR3 length is 16 residues. The CDR3 reads CASSRPEGGGNYGYTF. The CDR3 DNA sequence: TGCGCCAGCAGCCGGCCCGAGGGCGGAGGGAACTATGGCTACACCTTC.

Only one count was recorded for this clonotype. This may be a read error, as it is one base from a much larger clone. The chain carries TRBV7-3 and TRBJ2-2; 7 bases agree with TRBD2. CDR3 length: 17 residues. Germline CDR1 SGHTA, CDR2 FQGTGA. The CDR3 DNA reads as TGTGCCGGCAGCTTAATGTCTGCGGGGGAGATCACCGGGGAGCTGTTTTTT. Protein: CAGSLMSAGEITGELFF.

V and J are TRBV2 and TRBJ1-2; no firm D call. Trimming stripped 1 base from V and 4 bases from J, with 4 bases between. Germline values: CDR1 SNHLY, CDR2 FYNNEI. The CDR3 has 12 residues. DNA for the CDR3: TGTGCCAGCAGTGAAGAGGTCTATGGCTACACCTTC. Amino acids: CASSEEVYGYTF.

There are many counts of this clonotype. This sequence joins TRBV19 and TRBJ1-2; D perhaps matches TRBD1 (6 bases). Germline lookup yields CDR1 LNHDA and CDR2 SQIVND (reference sequence). The CDR3 length is 18 residues. The V end lost 4 bases, the J end lost 5 bases, and 26 bases lay between the germline ends. CDR3 region: CASSKIVGQTSPRYGYTF. The CDR3 nucleotides read TGTGCCAGTAGTAAAATCGTAGGACAGACTTCGCCGCGTTATGGCTACACCTTC.

The rearrangement uses TRBV5-1 and TRBJ1-1; D is ambiguous. V gave up 4 bases and J gave up 0 bases, with 16 bases separating them. The V gene's germline CDR1 is SGHRS and CDR2 YFSETQ. The CDR3 spans 16 residues. The CDR3 DNA sequence: TGCGCCAGCAGCACTCAGGTTGAGGGCATGAACACTGAAGCTTTCTTT. It yields the protein CASSTQVEGMNTEAFF. Combining the CDR3 with reference TRBV5-1 and TRBJ1-1 gives the whole variable domain KAGVTQTPRYLIKTRGQQVTLSCSPISGHRSVSWYQQTPGQGLQFLFEYFSETQRNKGNFPGRFSGRQFSNSRSEMNVSTLELGDSALYLCASSTQVEGMNTEAFFGQGTRLTVV.

This clonotype occurred a few times. This rearrangement joins TRBV11-2 to TRBJ2-5; possible D gene TRBD1, 6 bases. This CDR3 contains 13 residues. The V end was cut by 4 bases, the J end by 6 bases, with 12 bases between. Germline V gene data show CDR1 as SGHAT and CDR2 as FQNNGV. Here the CDR3 DNA reads TGTGCCAGCAGCTCTTACAGGGTGCAGACCCAGTACTTC. It codes for CASSSYRVQTQYF.

Only a few counts were recorded for this clonotype. V is TRBV27 and J is TRBJ2-7; TRBD2 agrees at 9 bases. CDR1 MNHEY and CDR2 SMNVEV come from the germline V gene (reference sequence). V was pared by 0 bases and J by 3 bases, with 3 bases of the junction left unmatched. This CDR3 has 15 residues. CDR3 residues: CASSLSASGIYEQYF. The DNA of the CDR3 is TGTGCCAGCAGTTTATCGGCTAGCGGGATCTACGAGCAGTACTTC.

This rearrangement joins TRBV11-2 to TRBJ1-4; maybe TRBD1 (6 bases). V was pared by 6 bases and J by 6 bases, with 14 bases between. The CDR3 extends over 14 amino acids. Germline values: CDR1 SGHAT, CDR2 FQNNGV. The CDR3 DNA is TGTGCCAGCAGACCCCCAGGGGTAGATGAAAAACTGTTTTTT. Its protein is CASRPPGVDEKLFF.